This TCR beta chain is drawn from a study of cytomegalovirus exposure and HLA in healthy donors. Note on this clone: Its antigen remains unknown.

With 60 Vbeta and 13 Jbeta primers, the PCR was carried out. Assay used: immunoSEQ multiplex PCR; TCRdb lists only in-frame clones, some missing. The repertoire has 200,000 to 250,000 clones, 60% to 80% of them found once; the top ten carry around 4%. General study results and limits: CMV serostatus was the only recorded immune exposure for donors. When analyzed later, a missense DCLRE1C variant was found to be linked to TCR beta V- and J-gene trimming.

The donors comprised healthy bone marrow donors. This receptor was obtained from a male donor in good health and CMV-seronegative. The sequencing input was PBMCs.

CDR3 amino acids: CASSVAQAPYNEQFF. The CDR3 DNA is TGTGCCAGCAGCGTAGCTCAGGCGCCCTACAATGAGCAGTTCTTC. The genes are TRBV9 and TRBJ2-1; D is undetermined. The CDR3 is 15 residues long. CDR1 is SGDLS and CDR2 is YYNGEE in the germline V gene. Trimming pared 0 bases from V and 2 bases from J, leaving 9 bases between.